The 22 T cell receptor beta chains below come from one sample, sequenced in a study of human T cells and chemical hapten exposure. TCRdb reprocessed the RACE reads with MiXCR, giving one entry per CDR3 protein. The sample has a few hundred thousand distinct CDR3 sequences; 5% to 6.5% are singletons. Noted time point: pre-sensitization, week 0. The treatment is: therapeutic diphenylcyclopropenone sensitization with weekly scalp DPC. Sequencing was performed on whole blood, taken in connection with sensitization to the hapten diphenylcyclopropenone (DPC). The receptors derive from a woman between 18 and 29 years old with alopecia areata. Some clones in this sample may be carry-over from other donors' samples.

This clonotype was seen more than once but under ten times. This rearrangement joins TRBV27 to TRBJ2-2; 12 positions agree with TRBD2. Germline V gene lookup returns CDR1 MNHEY and CDR2 SMNVEV (reference sequence). The CDR3 sequence is 17 residues long. J gave up 0 bases and V 8 bases, and 7 bases lay outside the gene matches. The CDR3 DNA reads as TGTGCCAGCCATACTAGCGGGGGGCCAACGAACACCGGGGAGCTGTTTTTT. As protein: CASHTSGGPTNTGELFF.

This clonotype was counted a few times. The genes are TRBV4-3 and TRBJ1-4, with D hard to call. V was trimmed by 0 bases and J by 5 bases, leaving 4 bases between them. Germline CDR1 and CDR2: LGHNA and YSLEER. This CDR3 region has 13 residues. The CDR3: CASSQDLNEKLFF. CDR3 DNA sequence: TGCGCCAGCAGCCAAGATCTCAATGAAAAACTGTTTTTT.

This clonotype was detected ten times or more. This chain's CDR3 is CASSARGTGELFF. As DNA, the CDR3 is TGTGCCAGCAGTGCCAGGGGAACCGGGGAGCTGTTTTTT. The J gene is TRBJ2-2, the V gene TRBV6-2 or TRBV6-3; perhaps TRBD1 as D (6 bases). With 5 bases removed from V and 5 bases from J, the gap between germline ends came to 9 bases. Germline assignment: CDR1 MNHEY and CDR2 SVGEGT. The CDR3 length is 13 residues.

The rearrangement joins TRBV4-1 to TRBJ2-7; D may be TRBD1 or TRBD2 (5 bases each). Between the trimmed V and J ends, which lost 4 bases and 6 bases, there was a span of 19 bases. The CDR3 has 15 amino acids. Germline CDR1 MGHRA, CDR2 YSYEKL. CDR3 bases: TGCGCCAGCAGCCCGAACCCCGGGACGTCCCTCGAGCAGTACTTC. Encoded protein: CASSPNPGTSLEQYF.

This clonotype was found many times. The gene calls are TRBV18 and TRBJ1-1; no definite D call. Trimming removed 0 bases at V and 2 bases at J, with 4 bases between. Looked up from germline, CDR1 is KGHSH and CDR2 is LQKENI. The CDR3 is 13 amino acids. The CDR3: CASSPPGNTEAFF. DNA of the CDR3: TGTGCCAGCTCACCACCAGGAAACACTGAAGCTTTCTTT.

The chain links TRBV19 to TRBJ1-5; 8 bases are shared with TRBD1. Looked up from germline, CDR1 is LNHDA and CDR2 is SQIVND (reference sequence). J was trimmed by 4 bases and V by 6 bases; bases with no gene match: 5. This CDR3 region has 14 residues. The CDR3 protein is CASRLGQVNQPQHF. In nucleotides, the CDR3 is TGTGCCAGTAGGCTGGGACAGGTGAATCAGCCCCAGCATTTT.

The chain joins TRBV28 to TRBJ2-3; 7 nucleotides align to TRBD1. V dropped 4 bases and J dropped 4; count of bases not matched to a gene: 8. The CDR3 has 15 amino acids. Germline V CDR1 and CDR2: MDHEN, SYDVKM. DNA of the CDR3: TGTGCCAGCAGTTCCGCGACAGGGTACCCAGATACGCAGTATTTT. Translating gives CASSSATGYPDTQYF.

This clonotype was observed many times. In DNA, the CDR3 is TGCGCCAGCAGCATGGGAGGGCGGGTTGAAGCTTTCTTT. This codes for CASSMGGRVEAFF. V and J are TRBV4-1 and TRBJ1-1, with D hard to call. Germline V CDR1 and CDR2: MGHRA, YSYEKL. Deletions cut 5 bases from V and 7 bases from J, with 14 bases between. The CDR3 sequence is 13 residues long.

The chain is built from TRBV14 and TRBJ1-4; TRBD1 is a possible D gene (6 bases). Germline lookup yields CDR1 SGHDN and CDR2 FVKESK. There are 15 residues in the CDR3. Trimming took off 4 bases at V and 5 bases at J, with 14 bases between the two ends. CDR3 nucleotide sequence: TGTGCCAGCAGCCCAATGGACAGTCTAAATGAAAAACTGTTTTTT. Its translation: CASSPMDSLNEKLFF.

At least ten counts were recorded for this clonotype. The rearrangement joins TRBV20-1 to TRBJ1-5, with 12 bases aligning to TRBD1. There are 18 residues in the CDR3. V shed 5 bases, J shed 2 bases, and the junction held 13 bases outside the gene matches. CDR1 is DFQATT and CDR2 is SNEGSKA in the germline V gene (reference sequence). The CDR3 DNA reads TGCAGTGCTCATAAGCCGGGACAGGGGGCTGGGGGCAATCAGCCCCAGCATTTT. It is translated as CSAHKPGQGAGGNQPQHF.

There are many counts of this clonotype. The chain has TRBV20-1 and TRBJ1-6, with a weak D call TRBD1 (6 bases). Germline CDR1 is DFQATT and CDR2 is SNEGSKA (reference sequence). Deletions cut 3 bases from V and 7 bases from J, with 13 bases between. The CDR3 is 14 residues long. The CDR3 DNA reads TGCAGTGCTAGTTCGGGACAAGAGAATTCACCCCTCCACTTT. It translates to CSASSGQENSPLHF.

The rearrangement joins TRBV20-1 to TRBJ2-7; 10 nucleotides agree with TRBD1. The CDR3 contains 16 residues. Losses at the gene ends were 3 bases for V and 0 bases for J; bases not matched to a gene: 8. Per germline, CDR1 DFQATT and CDR2 SNEGSKA (reference sequence). Here the CDR3 reads CSASVGGQGSSYEQYF. The CDR3 bases are TGCAGTGCTAGTGTCGGGGGACAGGGGAGCTCCTACGAGCAGTACTTC.

This clonotype was picked up a small number of times. The J gene is TRBJ1-3, the V gene TRBV7-9, with TRBD1 matching 7 bases. J lost 6 bases, V lost 0 bases, and 2 bases had no gene match. This CDR3 has 14 amino acids. Germline CDR1 and CDR2: SEHNR and FQNEAQ (reference sequence). For the CDR3, the DNA is TGTGCCAGCAGCTTAGCGGGACAGCTAAACACCATATATTTT. Protein: CASSLAGQLNTIYF.

The chain joins TRBV2 to TRBJ2-4, with D possibly TRBD1 on 5 matching bases. Per the germline V gene, CDR1 is SNHLY and CDR2 is FYNNEI. Trimming cost V 2 bases and J 8 bases, with 13 bases left between them. CDR3 length: 14 residues. Here the CDR3 DNA reads TGTGCCAGCAGTGAATGGGCAGGGTCGGACATTCAGTACTTC. It translates to CASSEWAGSDIQYF.

V usage is TRBV29-1 and J usage is TRBJ2-5; no firm D call. Germline values: CDR1 SQVTM, CDR2 ANQGSEA. CDR3 length: 12 amino acids. Trimming cost V 4 bases and J 4 bases, with 10 bases left between them. The CDR3 loop is CSVGGQAETQYF. CDR3 nucleotides: TGCAGCGTTGGCGGTCAAGCAGAGACCCAGTACTTC. The full variable domain, rest sourced from reference TRBV29-1 and TRBJ2-5, is SAVISQKPSRDICQRGTSLTIQCQVDSQVTMMFWYRQQPGQSLTLIATANQGSEATYESGFVIDKFPISRPNLTFSTLTVSNMSPEDSSIYLCSVGGQAETQYFGPGTRLLVL.

V is TRBV7-9 and J is TRBJ1-4; D gene unclear. Deletions cut 7 bases from V and 8 bases from J, with 14 bases between. Germline V gene data show CDR1 as SEHNR and CDR2 as FQNEAQ (reference sequence). This CDR3 is built from 13 residues. The CDR3 protein is CASNSMRAEKLFF. The CDR3 DNA sequence: TGTGCCAGCAACAGCATGCGAGCGGAAAAACTGTTTTTT.

The CDR3 sequence: CASHVQLGNGYTF. The CDR3 DNA follows: TGTGCCAGCCACGTTCAACTCGGGAATGGCTACACCTTC. The rearrangement uses TRBV12-3 or TRBV12-4 and TRBJ1-2; D unclear. The germline V and J ends were trimmed by 8 bases and 6 bases, with 16 bases remaining between them. This CDR3 contains 13 residues.

This clonotype occurred many times. J is TRBJ1-6 and V is TRBV4-2; tentatively, D is TRBD1 (6 bases). From germline, CDR1 is LGHNA and CDR2 YNFKEQ. Trimming left V 0 bases short and J 6 bases short, with 18 bases between. The CDR3 is 18 residues long. The DNA for the CDR3 is TGTGCCAGCAGCCAAGAAGCGCAGGGGCCAAGCCGTAATTCACCCCTCCACTTT. Its protein is CASSQEAQGPSRNSPLHF.

This chain uses TRBV10-3 with TRBJ1-2; weak D call: TRBD1 (6 bases). The CDR3 consists of 15 residues. V was trimmed by 1 base and J by 7 bases, leaving 16 bases between them. CDR1 and CDR2 from the germline V gene are ENHRY and SYGVKD. The CDR3 is CAISELPTVQGGYTF. The CDR3 nucleotides read TGTGCCATCAGTGAGTTACCGACAGTACAGGGTGGCTACACCTTC.

This clonotype has a handful of counts. The chain has TRBV7-9 and TRBJ2-3; TRBD1 aligns across 7 bases. The V segment lost 5 bases and the J segment 3 bases; nucleotides outside the gene matches: 8. Looked up from germline, CDR1 is SEHNR and CDR2 is FQNEAQ (reference sequence). This CDR3 region has 15 residues. CDR3 region: CASSPSWDRTDTQYF. In DNA form, the CDR3 reads TGTGCCAGCAGCCCTAGTTGGGACAGAACAGATACGCAGTATTTT.

The chain employs TRBV29-1 and TRBJ1-2, with a weak D call TRBD1 (6 bases). V lost 3 bases and J lost 5, with 10 bases in between. The germline V gene encodes CDR1 SQVTM and CDR2 ANQGSEA. The CDR3 consists of 12 residues. CDR3 DNA sequence: TGCAGCGTTGAGGGACAAGCATATGGCTACACCTTC. Its translation: CSVEGQAYGYTF. The full variable domain, rest sourced from reference TRBV29-1 and TRBJ1-2, is SAVISQKPSRDICQRGTSLTIQCQVDSQVTMMFWYRQQPGQSLTLIATANQGSEATYESGFVIDKFPISRPNLTFSTLTVSNMSPEDSSIYLCSVEGQAYGYTFGSGTRLTVV.

This clonotype was picked up a small number of times. The chain couples TRBV5-6 to TRBJ2-4; D call uncertain. The CDR3 runs to 15 residues. Trimming pared 2 bases from V and 1 base from J, leaving 10 bases between. Germline V gene sequence: CDR1 SGHDT, CDR2 YYEEEE. The CDR3 DNA follows: TGTGCCAGCAGCTTCGAGGTAGAGGCCAAAAACATTCAGTACTTC. Translating gives CASSFEVEAKNIQYF.